A single sample gave rise to the 32 T cell receptor beta chains below, sequenced in a study of cytomegalovirus exposure and HLA in healthy donors. In the PCR, 60 Vbeta and 13 Jbeta primers were used. Assay: immunoSEQ multiplex PCR; the TCRdb copy retains only in-frame clones and omits some. Of some 150,000 clones detected, 80% appear once; the ten largest clones hold about 4.4%. The source material was PBMCs. All receptors derive from a woman between 50 and 59 years old in good health and CMV-seropositive.

In its sample, this clone was seen once. This rearrangement joins TRBV7-2 to TRBJ2-5; TRBD2 aligns across 10 bases. The germline CDR1 and CDR2 sequences are SGHTA and FQGNSA. With V trimmed by 3 bases and J by 1 base, 2 bases remained unmatched. The CDR3 consists of 15 residues. In DNA, the CDR3 is TGTGCCAGCAGCTTCGGACTAGCGGCCCAAGAGACCCAGTACTTC. This translates into CASSFGLAAQETQYF.

The chain joins TRBV11-2 to TRBJ1-1; maybe TRBD1 (5 bases). The V end lost 2 bases, the J end lost 8 bases, and 12 bases lay between the germline ends. CDR3 length: 13 residues. From germline, CDR1 is SGHAT and CDR2 FQNNGV. For the CDR3, the DNA is TGTGCCAGCAGCTTACCCCAGGGTTTGGAAGCTTTCTTT. Translating it yields CASSLPQGLEAFF.

For this clone: This specimen includes other DNA sequences encoding the same CDR3. The J gene is TRBJ2-1, the V gene TRBV9; weak D call: TRBD2 (6 bases). CDR1 and CDR2 from the germline V gene are SGDLS and YYNGEE. Trimming cost V 0 bases and J 1 base, with 8 bases left between them. This CDR3 is 15 amino acids long. CDR3: CASSVVGGSYNEQFF. The CDR3 DNA is TGTGCCAGCAGCGTAGTGGGGGGATCCTACAATGAGCAGTTCTTC.

J is TRBJ2-5 and V is TRBV7-2; 13 positions agree with TRBD2. Trimming cost V 5 bases and J 5 bases; bases outside gene matches: 5. The CDR3 runs 15 residues. Per germline, CDR1 SGHTA and CDR2 FQGNSA. The CDR3 DNA is TGTGCCAGCAGCATCGGACTAGCGGGGGTGGAGACCCAGTACTTC. It is translated as CASSIGLAGVETQYF.

This sequence joins TRBV10-1 and TRBJ2-7; D call uncertain. Trimming took off 4 bases at V and 2 bases at J, with 6 bases between the two ends. CDR3 size: 12 residues. CDR1 and CDR2 from the germline V gene are WNHNN and SYGVQD (reference sequence). CDR3 protein: CASSGATYEQYF. The DNA for the CDR3 is TGCGCCAGCAGTGGAGCAACCTACGAGCAGTACTTC.

The chain joins TRBV10-2 to TRBJ1-3; the D gene is possibly TRBD1 (6 bases). The CDR3 spans 15 residues. Deletions cut 6 bases from V and 4 bases from J, with 16 bases between. Germline lookup yields CDR1 WSHSY and CDR2 SAAADI. The CDR3 sequence: CASSLNRVMGNTIYF. The CDR3 DNA reads as TGCGCCAGCAGCCTGAACAGGGTGATGGGAAACACCATATATTTT.

The V call is TRBV5-4, the J call TRBJ1-2; weak D call: TRBD1 (6 bases). Germline CDR1 SGHNT, CDR2 YYREEE (reference sequence). Trimming shortened V by 0 bases and J by 6 bases, and 9 bases separated the two germline ends. The CDR3 is 13 residues long. In DNA, the CDR3 is TGTGCCAGCAGCTTGGCCCACAGGGATGGCTACACCTTC. Translation: CASSLAHRDGYTF.

This clone was counted once. This chain uses TRBV7-2 with TRBJ2-7; 9 bases match TRBD1. V lost 5 bases, J lost 2 bases, and 4 bases stayed unmatched. The germline CDR1 and CDR2 sequences are SGHTA and FQGNSA. This CDR3 is built from 14 residues. In nucleotides, the CDR3 is TGTGCCAGCAGCGCCGGACAGGGGCCCTACGAGCAGTACTTC. This translates into CASSAGQGPYEQYF.

This clone was detected only a few times. This chain links TRBV23-1 with TRBJ2-7; no firm D call. TRBV23-1 is identified as an open reading frame with a role that is uncertain. The CDR3 runs 14 residues. The ends were cut back, 4 bases at V and 2 bases at J, with 12 bases in the middle. CDR3 loop: CASSRSSVTYEQYF. In DNA, the CDR3 is TGCGCCAGCAGTCGGAGTAGTGTAACCTACGAGCAGTACTTC.

V usage is TRBV29-1 and J usage is TRBJ2-3, with TRBD2 matching 12 bases. Trimming cost V 7 bases and J 3 bases; bases outside gene matches: 5. Germline V lookup: CDR1 SQVTM, CDR2 ANQGSEA. The CDR3 runs 14 residues. In nucleotides, the CDR3 is TGCAGCGCGGCAACTAGCGGGGGGACAGATACGCAGTATTTT. Its protein product is CSAATSGGTDTQYF.

The V gene is TRBV7-9, the J gene TRBJ2-7; TRBD2 matches at 9 bases. The ends lost 0 bases at V and 3 bases at J; junction bases unmatched: 3. CDR3 length: 15 amino acids. Germline values: CDR1 SEHNR, CDR2 FQNEAQ (reference sequence). CDR3 region: CASSLALAGRYEQYF. CDR3 nucleotide sequence: TGTGCCAGCAGCTTAGCGCTAGCGGGGCGCTACGAGCAGTACTTC.

For the CDR3, the DNA is TGTGCCTGGAGTCTCGACAGAGGACACTACGAGCAGTACTTC. This codes for CAWSLDRGHYEQYF. The chain carries TRBV30 and TRBJ2-7; maybe TRBD1 (5 bases). Germline values: CDR1 GTSNPN, CDR2 SVGIG (reference sequence). V lost 2 bases to trimming and J lost 3 bases, with 14 bases between them. The CDR3 extends over 14 amino acids.

The rearrangement joins TRBV4-1 to TRBJ1-2, with D maybe TRBD1 (6 bases). The germline V gene encodes CDR1 MGHRA and CDR2 YSYEKL. The V gene lost 0 bases and the J gene lost 7 bases, with 9 bases spanning the gap. This CDR3 spans 13 amino acids. The CDR3 nucleotides read TGCGCCAGCAGCCAAGATACAGGGACTGGCTACACCTTC. Protein sequence: CASSQDTGTGYTF.

This clone was recorded a few times. The genes are TRBV28 and TRBJ1-1; 7 positions agree with TRBD1. Germline CDR1 reads MDHEN; CDR2 reads SYDVKM. The V and J ends lost 6 bases and 3 bases, in that order; junction bases with no gene match: 4. The CDR3 loop spans 13 amino acids. As DNA, the CDR3 is TGTGCCAGCAGGTTGGGACAGTACACTGAAGCTTTCTTT. Translation gives CASRLGQYTEAFF.

The rearrangement uses TRBV5-1 and TRBJ2-1; no firm D call. CDR1 and CDR2 from the germline V gene are SGHRS and YFSETQ. V lost 0 bases, J lost 9 bases, and 19 bases lay in between. The CDR3 extends over 16 amino acids. The CDR3, as DNA: TGCGCCAGCAGCTTGGGGTCGGGTATAGCAAAAAGTGAGCAGTTCTTC. It encodes CASSLGSGIAKSEQFF. Supplemented by reference TRBV5-1 and TRBJ2-1, the full variable domain reads KAGVTQTPRYLIKTRGQQVTLSCSPISGHRSVSWYQQTPGQGLQFLFEYFSETQRNKGNFPGRFSGRQFSNSRSEMNVSTLELGDSALYLCASSLGSGIAKSEQFFGPGTRLTVL.

On this clone itself: Relative to the germline gene, one junction end is altered; a read error may explain this. The chain employs TRBV7-9 and TRBJ2-7; D is undetermined. This CDR3 is built from 14 residues. Germline lookup yields CDR1 SEHNR and CDR2 FQNEAQ (reference sequence). The CDR3 nucleotides are TGTTCCAGCAGCTTAATGCAGAACTCCTACGAGCAGTACTTC. Encoded protein: CSSSLMQNSYEQYF.

The rearrangement links TRBV7-9 to TRBJ2-7; 8 bases line up with TRBD1. Germline CDR1 SEHNR, CDR2 FQNEAQ (reference sequence). There are 15 residues in the CDR3. J lost 2 bases, V lost 3 bases, and 6 bases had no gene match. The CDR3 bases are TGTGCCAGCAGCTTGCAGGGGGCTAATCCCTACGAGCAGTACTTC. As protein: CASSLQGANPYEQYF.

The chain joins TRBV4-3 to TRBJ1-4; D remains ambiguous. Trimming left V 3 bases short and J 0 bases short, with 11 bases between. The germline CDR1 and CDR2 sequences are LGHNA and YSLEER. The CDR3 consists of 16 residues. CDR3 coding DNA: TGCGCCAGCAGCCATGGTTTAGCTGCAACTAATGAAAAACTGTTTTTT. Translation gives CASSHGLAATNEKLFF.

The V gene is TRBV4-1, the J gene TRBJ2-7, with 7 positions matching TRBD2. The CDR3 spans 15 residues. The ends lost 1 base at V and 5 bases at J; junction bases unmatched: 8. CDR1 and CDR2 from the germline V gene are MGHRA and YSYEKL. CDR3 residues: CASSQVGGRRDEQYF. The CDR3 DNA reads as TGCGCCAGCAGCCAAGTTGGCGGGAGACGCGACGAGCAGTACTTC.

About this clone itself: Other DNA sequences in the sample encode the same CDR3. This chain connects TRBV5-1 to TRBJ2-2, with D unresolved. Trimming stripped 0 bases from V and 2 bases from J, with 5 bases between. The CDR3 runs 14 residues. Germline V CDR1 and CDR2: SGHRS, YFSETQ. The CDR3 sequence: CASSLAGNTGELFF. Here the CDR3 DNA reads TGCGCCAGCAGCTTGGCCGGTAACACCGGGGAGCTGTTTTTT.

This clone turned up a few times. CDR3 sequence reads: CASRQGGGYTF. The DNA for the CDR3 is TGTGCCAGCCGCCAGGGGGGTGGCTACACCTTC. The chain uses TRBV28 and TRBJ1-2; 7 nucleotides align to TRBD1. The V gene end was trimmed by 8 bases and the J gene end by 7 bases; junction bases not matched to a gene: 4. There are 11 residues in the CDR3. Looked up from germline, CDR1 is MDHEN and CDR2 is SYDVKM.

The V and J genes are TRBV30 and TRBJ1-5; D might be TRBD1 (6 bases). This CDR3 spans 14 amino acids. Per germline, CDR1 GTSNPN and CDR2 SVGIG (reference sequence). The V gene lost 2 bases and the J gene lost 9 bases, with 17 bases spanning the gap. The CDR3 here is CAWSLDSIMSPQHF. In DNA form, the CDR3 reads TGTGCCTGGAGTTTGGACAGTATAATGTCGCCCCAGCATTTT. The full variable domain, with the rest looked up from reference TRBV30 and TRBJ1-5, is SQTIHQWPATLVQPVGSPLSLECTVEGTSNPNLYWYRQAAGRGLQLLFYSVGIGQISSEVPQNLSASRPQDRQFILSSKKLLLSDSGFYLCAWSLDSIMSPQHFGDGTRLSIL.

The genes are TRBV5-1 and TRBJ2-3; 7 bases align to TRBD2. Losses at the gene ends were 4 bases for V and 0 bases for J; bases not matched to a gene: 5. CDR1 is SGHRS and CDR2 is YFSETQ in the germline V gene. There are 15 residues in the CDR3. CDR3 in amino acids: CASSIEAGSTDTQYF. The CDR3 DNA is TGCGCCAGCAGCATCGAAGCGGGAAGCACAGATACGCAGTATTTT.

The chain uses TRBV7-2 and TRBJ2-1, with 8 bases aligning to TRBD1. The CDR3 sequence is 15 residues long. Unmatched junction bases numbered 4, after V lost 5 bases and J lost 1 base. Germline loops: CDR1 SGHTA, CDR2 FQGNSA. The DNA for the CDR3 is TGTGCCAGCAGCCCTGGACAGGGATCCTACAATGAGCAGTTCTTC. Amino acid sequence: CASSPGQGSYNEQFF. The whole variable domain, filled in from reference TRBV7-2 and TRBJ2-1, reads GAGVSQSPSNKVTEKGKDVELRCDPISGHTALYWYRQSLGQGLEFLIYFQGNSAPDKSGLPSDRFSAERTGGSVSTLTIQRTQQEDSAVYLCASSPGQGSYNEQFFGPGTRLTVL.

V usage is TRBV6-5 and J usage is TRBJ2-7, with TRBD1 identical over 7 bases. The CDR3 is 15 amino acids. Germline trimming cut 5 bases from V and 7 bases from J; bases unmatched to any gene: 14. Germline values: CDR1 MNHEY, CDR2 SVGAGI. The CDR3 here is CASSRKGARVGEQYF. In DNA, the CDR3 is TGTGCCAGCAGTCGAAAGGGGGCCCGAGTGGGGGAGCAGTACTTC.

The chain is built from TRBV7-2 and TRBJ1-1, with D perhaps matching TRBD1 (6 bases). V lost 0 bases to trimming and J lost 5 bases, with 10 bases between them. Germline assignment: CDR1 SGHTA and CDR2 FQGNSA. CDR3 length equals 14 residues. In DNA form, the CDR3 reads TGTGCCAGCAGCTTAGCGATCAGGGGTACTGAAGCTTTCTTT. Translating it yields CASSLAIRGTEAFF.

The chain has TRBV27 and TRBJ2-1, with D tentatively TRBD2 (6 bases). Germline loops: CDR1 MNHEY, CDR2 SMNVEV (reference sequence). The ends were cut back, 6 bases at V and 5 bases at J, with 20 bases in the middle. This CDR3 has 16 amino acids. CDR3 DNA: TGTGCCAGCAGAACCGGGACTTACATTTACGACAATGAGCAGTTCTTC. The encoded protein is CASRTGTYIYDNEQFF.

The chain recombines TRBV19 with TRBJ2-3; no firm D call. Germline lookup yields CDR1 LNHDA and CDR2 SQIVND (reference sequence). V shed 5 bases and J shed 0 bases, with 6 bases lying between them. This CDR3 has 13 residues. The CDR3 nucleotides are TGTGCCAGTAGTGTCCTAAGCACAGATACGCAGTATTTT. This translates into CASSVLSTDTQYF. The full variable domain, with the rest looked up from reference TRBV19 and TRBJ2-3, is DGGITQSPKYLFRKEGQNVTLSCEQNLNHDAMYWYRQDPGQGLRLIYYSQIVNDFQKGDIAEGYSVSREKKESFPLTVTSAQKNPTAFYLCASSVLSTDTQYFGPGTRLTVL.

V and J are TRBV5-1 and TRBJ2-3, with TRBD1 matching over 9 bases. Germline lookup yields CDR1 SGHRS and CDR2 YFSETQ. The CDR3 extends over 14 amino acids. J gave up 5 bases and V 4 bases, and 5 bases lay outside the gene matches. CDR3 residues: CASSRQGEGDTQYF. DNA for the CDR3: TGCGCCAGCAGCCGACAGGGGGAGGGAGATACGCAGTATTTT.

The genes are TRBV10-3 and TRBJ2-1, with a weak D call TRBD2 (6 bases). The V and J ends lost 10 bases and 9 bases respectively, with 13 bases between them. The CDR3 runs to 11 residues. Germline CDR1 and CDR2: ENHRY and SYGVKD. The CDR3 here is CATATSSEQFF. The CDR3 DNA follows: TGTGCCACCGCGACTAGTAGTGAGCAGTTCTTC.

The rearrangement joins TRBV5-6 to TRBJ2-7; unclear D gene. Germline V CDR1 and CDR2: SGHDT, YYEEEE. Deletions cut 0 bases from V and 6 bases from J, with 7 bases between. The CDR3 consists of 12 residues. The CDR3 coding sequence is TGTGCCAGCAGCTTGGGCGGTAGCGAGCAGTACTTC. Translating it yields CASSLGGSEQYF.

The table lists this clone with a count of one. V and J are TRBV2 and TRBJ2-5, with 12 bases fitting TRBD1. This CDR3 contains 15 residues. CDR1 is SNHLY, CDR2 FYNNEI, per germline. The V and J ends lost 6 bases and 1 base, in that order; junction bases with no gene match: 3. CDR3 sequence reads: CASRGQGASQETQYF. The DNA for the CDR3 is TGTGCCAGCAGGGGACAGGGGGCAAGCCAAGAGACCCAGTACTTC.